This T cell receptor beta chain came from a study of blood T cells in healthy people across ages. The use of a sample-barcoded 5' primer and a J-beta primer mix characterized a second PCR of roughly 7 to 11 cycles. TCRdb ran MiXCR on the 5' RACE reads and lists one entry per CDR3 protein. This repertoire shows about 1 million distinct CDR3 sequences, more than 35% found once; its top ten account for 18%. The CDR3 totals 15 residues. Trimming removed 4 bases from V and 4 bases from J; junction bases left unmatched: 4. The receptor was derived from a woman aged 60 to 75 in good health. The chain joins TRBV12-3 or TRBV12-4 to TRBJ2-1, with 10 bases identical to TRBD2. The sequenced material came from blood. In nucleotides, the CDR3 is TGTGCCAGCAGTTACAGCGGGAGGGAGTACAATGAGCAGTTCTTC. Its protein product is CASSYSGREYNEQFF.